This TCR beta chain was found in a study of T-cell memory formation after mild COVID-19. TCRdb itself ran the 5' RACE reads through MiXCR, one entry per CDR3 protein. The sample includes 350,000 to 450,000 distinct CDR3 sequences, 25% to 30% of them seen just once. Losses at the gene ends were 4 bases for V and 3 bases for J; bases not matched to a gene: 4. The CDR3 length is 15 residues. CDR1 and CDR2 (germline): SNHLY, FYNNEI. The source of this sequence is an adult woman who had mild COVID-19 (a few samples of this study predate the infection). Cell type and time point are not known. The sample consisted of PBMCs or a T cell subset sorted from them (not recorded which). J is TRBJ2-3 and V is TRBV2; 10 bases map to TRBD2. CDR3 in DNA: TGTGCCAGCAGTGTCCTAGCGGGAGTTACAGATACGCAGTATTTT. Translation gives CASSVLAGVTDTQYF.